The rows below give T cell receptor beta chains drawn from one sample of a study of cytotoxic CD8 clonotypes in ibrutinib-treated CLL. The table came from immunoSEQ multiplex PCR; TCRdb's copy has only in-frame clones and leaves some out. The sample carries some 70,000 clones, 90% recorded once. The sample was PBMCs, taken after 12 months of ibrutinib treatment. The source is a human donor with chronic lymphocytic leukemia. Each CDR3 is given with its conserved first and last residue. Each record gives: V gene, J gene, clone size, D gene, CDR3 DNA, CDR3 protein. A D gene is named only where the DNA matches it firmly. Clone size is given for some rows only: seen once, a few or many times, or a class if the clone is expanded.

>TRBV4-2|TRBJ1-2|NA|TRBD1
TGTGCCAGCAGCTTGTCCGGGACAGGGGATGGCTACACCTTC
CASSLSGTGDGYTF
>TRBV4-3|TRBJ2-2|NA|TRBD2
TGCGCCAGCAGCCGACTAGCGGGAGGGACCGGGGAGCTGTTTTTT
CASSRLAGGTGELFF
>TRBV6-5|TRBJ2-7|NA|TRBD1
TGTGCCAGCAGGGGTGACAGGGCAACCTACGAGCAGTACTTC
CASRGDRATYEQYF
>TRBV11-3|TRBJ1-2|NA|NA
TGTGCCAGCAGCCCGGACGTGGGCGACAGCCCTATCATCTATGGCTACACCTTC
CASSPDVGDSPIIYGYTF
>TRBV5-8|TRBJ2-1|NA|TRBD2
TGTGCCAGCAGCCCGAGACTAGCGAGCATCTCCTACAATGAGCAGTTCTTC
CASSPRLASISYNEQFF
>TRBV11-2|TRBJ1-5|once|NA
TGTGCCAGCAGCTTAAATCCGAATAGCAATCAGCCCCAGCATTTT
CASSLNPNSNQPQHF
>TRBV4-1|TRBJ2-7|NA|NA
TGCGCCAGCAGGCCGGACTTCTCCTACGAGCAGTACTTC
CASRPDFSYEQYF
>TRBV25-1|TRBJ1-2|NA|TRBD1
TGTGCCAGCGGAGGGACAGAGAACTATGGCTACACCTTC
CASGGTENYGYTF
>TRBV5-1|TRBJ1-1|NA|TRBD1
TGCGCCAGCAGCTCCTGGACAGGGGACACTGAAGCTTTCTTT
CASSSWTGDTEAFF
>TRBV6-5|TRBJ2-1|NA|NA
TGTGCCAGCAGTTACGAAAGCTCCTACAATGAGCAGTTCTTC
CASSYESSYNEQFF
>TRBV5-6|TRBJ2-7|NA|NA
TGTGCCAGCAGCCAGACAGGTACTTCCTACGAGCAGTACTTC
CASSQTGTSYEQYF
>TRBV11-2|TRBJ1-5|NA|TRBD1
TGTGCCAGCAGCGGACAGAGAGGGACAGGGCATAGTCAGCCCCAGCATTTT
CASSGQRGTGHSQPQHF
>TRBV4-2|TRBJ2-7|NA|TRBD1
TGTGCCAGCAGCCAAGTTTGGGGCCAGGGGGCTGCCTACGAGCAGTACTTC
CASSQVWGQGAAYEQYF
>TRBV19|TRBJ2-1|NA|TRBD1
TGTGCCAGTAGTATAGCCCACAGGGGGCCGGCTGAGCAGTTCTTC
CASSIAHRGPAEQFF
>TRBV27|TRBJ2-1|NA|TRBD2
TGTGCCAGCAGACCCGGGACTAGCGGGAGGGAGCAGTTCTTC
CASRPGTSGREQFF